This T cell receptor beta chain was obtained from a study of shared clonotypes between healthy human individuals (dated by TCRdb to between 2020 and 2021). For the wider study: A few men and a couple of women, aged 18 to 49 years, made up the cohort. To increase sequencing depth and limit assay-specific biases, different laboratories used diverse techniques to prepare libraries and sequence TCR repertoires. To estimate repertoire size and how much clonotypes are shared between individuals, the study performed deep sequencing of blood TCR repertoires from 4 to 6 healthy adults. Between about 0.85 and 8.9 billion PBMCs per donor were obtained by leukapheresis. For each donor, CD4 naive and CD4 memory were each run on three plates, CD8 naive on two plates, and CD8 memory on one plate.

To note about this clone: The antigen it binds to is not known. No base quality information exists; no much larger clone differs at one position.

Using the deep immunoSEQ assay, TCR CDR3 regions were amplified from genomic DNA by multiplex PCR. For each cell subset, the extracted genomic DNA was distributed evenly across all wells of several immunoSEQ 96-well plates, and each plate served as one replicate. For sorted subsets, 150 to 250 ng of genomic DNA, equivalent to 30,000 or so T cell genomes, went into each replicate PCR. Purified libraries were quantified with a Qubit 3.0 fluorometer, sized on a Bioanalyzer 2100, and re-quantified with the KAPA Library Quantification kit. A separate single-read 150-cycle Illumina NextSeq 550 flow cell was used to sequence each immunoSEQ 96-well plate. The original pipeline was this. The immunoSEQ output contained only junctional sequences without quality scores, so filtering could not match that applied to full-length reads. To assign V/J genes and CDR3, sequences were annotated using PyIR, a Python wrapper for IgBLAST v1.9, with IMGT germline references. Reads were filtered out if the reads had weak V/J assignments (E-value above 1e-6), no CDR3, stop codons, out-of-frame junctions, or ambiguous translated residues. V3J clonotypes were defined as sequences sharing an identical inferred V gene, J gene, and CDR3 amino acid sequence. Percentage overlap between repertoires was calculated by dividing the number of shared unique clonotypes by the size of the smaller repertoire. RTK rarefaction, the Chao1 estimator, and Recon v2.1 estimates of unobserved clonotypes were used to assess repertoire richness. Generation probabilities were computed with OLGA for all TCRbeta clonotypes obtained by the gDNA method from four donors. What TCRdb holds here is the immuneACCESS table cut down to in-frame rearrangements. Part of the clones is not present; checked against another copy, under half of the missing clones reflect an unresolved V gene, and the others are unexplained. The DNA gave D and trimming, while V, J and clone size come from that table. In this sample the table shows about 1.1 million clones, approximately 78% of which occur a single time. Around 0.6% of the sample rests with the top ten.

Overall study results and their limits: Rarefaction of sorted-subset datasets indicated incomplete sequencing despite the large sequencing depth. Sampling was limited to blood, and TCR repertoires in tissue likely differ from TCR repertoires in blood. Pairwise subsampling led to the expectation that sequencing depth would affect the degree of clonotype sharing among donors. Because the study included only a small number of donors, the genetic and exposure-history diversity represented was limited. Compared with non-shared clonotypes, clonotypes shared by all four sorted-subset donors had higher generation probabilities. Sharing across a handful of donors was observed for approximately 4.6% of naive CD4, around 3.5% of naive CD8, over 2% of memory CD4, and roughly 0.4% of memory CD8 clonotypes. Naive subsets generally had larger estimated clonotype richness than memory subsets did.

Healthy HIV-negative adults with no recently reported acute infections or vaccinations were included as donors. All donors were Caucasian adults living in Nashville, Tennessee, USA. CD4+ T cells were enriched through magnetic negative selection, after which naive cells were positively selected on CD45RA and the remaining negative fraction served as the memory subset. After blood collection by leukapheresis, PBMCs were isolated using Ficoll-Histopaque density gradient centrifugation and then cryopreserved in the vapor phase of liquid nitrogen. Purity and quantity of every magnetically sorted T cell population were checked by analytical flow cytometry. Genomic DNA was isolated from every sorted fraction and measured by UV absorbance on a Nanodrop 2000c. CDR1 GTSNPN and CDR2 SVGIG were looked up in the germline V gene (reference sequence). The trim is 2 bases for V and 5 bases for J, with a gap of 6 bases between the germline ends. The CDR3 runs 12 residues from the cysteine to the phenylalanine. Only the CDR3 DNA is retained, 36 bases long and in frame from the first base.

Sequencing was carried out using memory CD4+ T cells from PBMCs. The cell subset or site label, as the study defines it: CD45RA-negative fraction. The rearrangement joined TRBV30 to TRBJ2-2, with the D gene uncertain. This TCR was sampled from a man between 18 and 35 years old in good health. Some clones in this sample may be carry-over from other donors' samples. The sequenced DNA: TGTGCCTGGAGTCGGGTGACCGGGGAGCTGTTTTTT. The resulting protein is CAWSRVTGELFF.